This T cell receptor (beta chain) derives from a study of Graves' ophthalmopathy and Graves' hyperthyroidism listed by TCRdb under 2018. About the investigation overall: A patient counted as having stable hyperthyroidism if there was no progression to ophthalmopathy within 18 months of follow-up. In total, some 130 blood samples were TCR-sequenced: approximately 42 ophthalmopathy, some 75 hyperthyroidism and roughly 17 hyperthyroidism-to-ophthalmopathy patients. In more than five hyperthyroidism patients, the T-cell repertoires found in thyroid tissue were compared with those found in blood. Following sample collection, hyperthyroidism patients were given methimazole at a starting dose of 30 mg daily, and ophthalmopathy patients were given high-dose intravenous methylprednisolone. An independent validation cohort comprised some 18 hyperthyroidism patients and some 16 patients who later progressed from hyperthyroidism to ophthalmopathy. A discovery set of about 99 patients (more than 40 ophthalmopathy, 55 to 60 stable hyperthyroidism) was enrolled to explore V-J signatures distinguishing ophthalmopathy from hyperthyroidism. TCR beta repertoire signatures were used to distinguish Graves' ophthalmopathy from Graves' hyperthyroidism and to predict progression to ophthalmopathy.

TCR beta CDR3 regions were amplified from RNA transcripts for repertoire sequencing. HTBI primers and the Qiagen OneStep RT-PCR kit were used in a first-round RT-PCR, which was followed by a second-round multiplex PCR, size selection and purification. Libraries were sequenced on an Illumina HiSeq2000 using paired-end 100 bp reads. From the authors' description of their analysis: SOAPnuke was used for read processing, and reads with adapters, uncalled bases, a mean Phred below 15, or no exact constant-primer or identifier match were discarded. High-quality paired reads were merged with COPE v1.2.5. Unique nucleotide sequences were defined as clonotypes and aligned to IMGT TRB V, D and J references using MiTCR v1.1. The analysis was limited to V-J combinations with a frequency above 0.0001, which together covered 98% to 99.2% of repertoires. For each V-J combination, a TCR clonal expansion and chaos score was defined as F50 clonal expansion divided by the chaos observed in the TCRdist matrix. Welch's t-statistics and random forest were used to reduce the features to roughly 14 V-J combinations, which were then used as input to a naive Bayes classifier. The Morisita-Horn index was used to measure how similar the thyroid and blood repertoires were. Through fastp at Q25 and MiXCR, TCRdb rebuilt clones from the public reads, retaining in-frame beta chains. Under each unique CDR3 protein, matching rows form one entry showing the most common genes and DNA. TCRdb's processing, not the authors', yielded these V and J calls. The sample has approximately 1.2 million distinct CDR3 sequences on record, around a third of them singletons. The leading ten clones occupy around 10% of the sample.

The sample holds a few counts of this clonotype. The target of this receptor is not known. The junction does not match germline at one end; this may be a read error. The paper's findings and limits, for the study overall: The 13-signature model separated ophthalmopathy from stable hyperthyroidism with 85% to 90% sensitivity and less than 83% specificity in cross-validation, and 80%/75% in the test set. Most expanded thyroid clonotypes with frequency above 0.001 were also detected in blood, suggesting blood repertoires may reflect the thyroid immune response. In validation, the model predicted ophthalmopathy progression with about 70% sensitivity and around 72% specificity; some 13 predicted patients were CT-confirmed with GO in a median of roughly 6.8 months. Sample size was not statistically predetermined, and group allocation was not concealed from the investigators.

The CDR3 has 14 amino acids, counting the end cysteine and phenylalanine. Only the CDR3 part of the read is kept: 42 bases, read in frame from the first base. CDR1 and CDR2 were assigned from the germline V gene as MNHEY and SVGAGI. Patients with hyperthyroidism were aged 18 to 65 years, had been newly diagnosed, and had a disease duration of less than 2 months. Patients were excluded if they had other autoimmune diseases, uncontrolled infections, pregnancy or lactation. Diagnosis relied on clinical symptoms, serum thyroxine, TRAb, thyroid ultrasound and orbital computed tomography. Trizol reagent was used to extract the total RNA, and its quality was then checked on an Agilent 2100 Bioanalyzer.

Recombination linked TRBV6-5 to TRBJ1-6; the D gene is perhaps TRBD1, on 6 matching bases. The specimen sequenced was peripheral blood or thyroid tissue (not recorded which). This TCR was recovered from an adult man with Graves' hyperthyroidism. The DNA sequence is given as TGTACCAGCAGTCACAGGGCTAATAATTCACCCCTCCACTTT. Its coded protein is CTSSHRANNSPLHF.